The sequence of this T cell receptor (beta chain) was determined in a study of human T cells and chemical hapten exposure. At the level of the study: TCR yields differed between samples (mainly from small differences in pooled library volume).

Individual cDNA molecules (in the library) carried attached unique molecular identifiers. In TCRdb, the 5' RACE reads were re-called with MiXCR into one record per CDR3 protein. The sample includes about 81,000 distinct CDR3 sequences, approximately 8% of them seen just once. Germline values: CDR1 SGHTA, CDR2 FQGNSA. The ends were cut back, 5 bases at V and 6 bases at J, with 10 bases in the middle. The CDR3 is made up of 13 amino acids. Unfractionated whole blood was the source from which total RNA was extracted. This clonotype was sampled from a male donor in good health. The chain has TRBV7-2 and TRBJ1-4; D not resolved. CDR3 residues: CASSPPGYEKLFF. DNA of the CDR3: TGTGCCAGCAGCCCCCCTGGCTATGAAAAACTGTTTTTT. The full variable domain, rest sourced from reference TRBV7-2 and TRBJ1-4, is GAGVSQSPSNKVTEKGKDVELRCDPISGHTALYWYRQSLGQGLEFLIYFQGNSAPDKSGLPSDRFSAERTGGSVSTLTIQRTQQEDSAVYLCASSPPGYEKLFFGSGTQLSVL.